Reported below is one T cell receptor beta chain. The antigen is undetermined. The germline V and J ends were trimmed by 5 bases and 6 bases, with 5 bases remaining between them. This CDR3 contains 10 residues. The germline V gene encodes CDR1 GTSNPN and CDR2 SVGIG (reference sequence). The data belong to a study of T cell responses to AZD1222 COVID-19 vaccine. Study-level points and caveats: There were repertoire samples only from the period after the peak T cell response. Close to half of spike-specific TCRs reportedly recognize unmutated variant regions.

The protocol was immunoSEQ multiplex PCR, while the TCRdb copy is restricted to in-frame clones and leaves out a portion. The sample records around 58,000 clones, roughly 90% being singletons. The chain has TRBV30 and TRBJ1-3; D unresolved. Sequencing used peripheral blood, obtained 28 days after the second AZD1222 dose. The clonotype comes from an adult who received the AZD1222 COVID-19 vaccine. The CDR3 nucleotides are TGTGCCTGGTCGGAAAACACCATATATTTT. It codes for CAWSENTIYF.